This paragraph reports one TCR beta chain. Its antigen remains unidentified. The source of the sample is a study of vaccination and CD4 T cells after COVID-19. Study-wide background: Investigators took post-vaccine samples a median roughly 73 days after dose two, within a range of 14 to 241. As a positive control, some control cultures were given a CEFX pool, while others were given an HIV-1 Nef pool or no peptide.

Treatment denoted: approximately 9-day PBMC culture with coronavirus spike peptide pools or control peptides (ViraFEST assay). Peptide pools at around 9.6 ug/ml, together with 8.5 to 10 IU/ml IL-2, were added to cultures of about 2 million PBMCs per well. Oncomine TCR Beta short-read sequencing was applied to DNA from cultured CD4+ T cells. TCRdb independently ran MiXCR on the PCR reads; one entry per CDR3 protein. The sample records tens of thousands of distinct CDR3 sequences, 70% being singletons. The CDR3 is 13 residues long. V shed 3 bases and J shed 4 bases, with 10 bases lying between them. Per the germline V gene, CDR1 is SGHRS and CDR2 is YFSETQ.

This rearrangement joins TRBV5-1 to TRBJ2-5, with D possibly TRBD1 on 5 matching bases. The TCR comes from a human donor who had recovered from COVID-19. Sequencing was performed on CD4+ T cells from blood, cultured in vitro. In DNA, the CDR3 is TGCGCCAGCAGCTCCGACAGTCGAGAGACCCAGTACTTC. The encoded protein is CASSSDSRETQYF.